A single sample gave rise to the 7 T cell receptor beta chains below, sequenced in a study of OX40 agonist ivuxolimab in advanced cancers. The table came from immunoSEQ multiplex PCR; TCRdb's copy has only in-frame clones and leaves some out. The data contain about 15,000 clones, about 89% of them singletons. Material: CD4+ or CD8+ T cells sorted from blood, obtained in a trial of the OX40 agonist ivuxolimab. The receptors were gathered from an adult with an advanced solid tumor such as melanoma, head and neck, liver or kidney cancer.

The count of this clone is one. J is TRBJ1-1 and V is TRBV4-2, with TRBD1 identical over 8 bases. V lost 3 bases and J lost 9; bases outside the gene matches: 12. Germline CDR1 reads LGHNA; CDR2 reads YNFKEQ. CDR3 length: 15 residues. This chain's CDR3 is CASSQTGTGLRQAFF. DNA for the CDR3: TGTGCCAGCAGCCAGACCGGGACAGGTTTACGTCAAGCTTTCTTT.

J is TRBJ1-2 and V is TRBV29-1, with D uncertain. This CDR3 has 12 residues. Deletions cut 5 bases from V and 0 bases from J, with 7 bases between. CDR1 and CDR2 from the germline V gene are SQVTM and ANQGSEA. The CDR3: CSVPSSNYGYTF. The CDR3 DNA reads TGCAGCGTTCCCTCCTCTAACTATGGCTACACCTTC.

The rearrangement links TRBV7-9 to TRBJ2-5, with D tentatively TRBD1 (5 bases). The CDR3 spans 13 residues. Trimming shortened V by 5 bases and J by 2 bases, and 9 bases separated the two germline ends. Per germline, CDR1 SEHNR and CDR2 FQNEAQ (reference sequence). The CDR3 bases are TGTGCCAGCAGCCTAAGACAGCAAGAGACCCAGTACTTC. Translating gives CASSLRQQETQYF.

J is TRBJ2-5 and V is TRBV4-2, with D perhaps matching TRBD2 (5 bases). Germline V CDR1 and CDR2: LGHNA, YNFKEQ. V lost 0 bases and J 6 bases, leaving 14 bases between the germline ends. The CDR3 consists of 15 residues. The CDR3 DNA follows: TGTGCCAGCAGCCAAGAGGCCGCTAGCCTTCAGACCCAGTACTTC. Its protein product is CASSQEAASLQTQYF.

This chain links TRBV7-7 with TRBJ2-7; 8 nucleotides line up with TRBD1. CDR1 SSHAT and CDR2 FNYEAQ come from the germline V gene (reference sequence). The CDR3 is 16 residues long. With 1 base clipped from V and 4 bases from J, the junction kept 9 bases outside the gene matches. In DNA form, the CDR3 reads TGTGCCAGCAGCTTAGGATCAGGGGGCGAGGGATACGAGCAGTACTTC. This sequence encodes CASSLGSGGEGYEQYF.

This sequence joins TRBV6-1 and TRBJ1-1; the D is unclear. Germline values: CDR1 MNHNS, CDR2 SASEGT. The CDR3 covers 12 residues. Trimming removed 5 bases at V and 12 bases at J, with 16 bases between. The CDR3 sequence is CASSYGSPGTFF. CDR3 DNA: TGTGCCAGCAGTTATGGTTCCCCGGGAACTTTCTTT.

The gene calls are TRBV7-8 and TRBJ2-1; no clear D. Trimming pared 2 bases from V and 0 bases from J, leaving 8 bases between. In germline, CDR1 is SGHVS, CDR2 FQNEAQ. The CDR3 is made up of 15 amino acids. CDR3 sequence reads: CASSLTDSSYNEQFF. CDR3 in DNA: TGTGCCAGCAGCTTAACCGATAGCTCCTACAATGAGCAGTTCTTC.